This entry describes one T cell receptor (beta chain). This clonotype was observed a handful of times. It lacks a known antigen. Per-base quality was not reported, and no clone a single base away is much larger than it. Sequences KGHSH (CDR1) and LQKENI (CDR2) are obtained from the germline V gene. From the cysteine through the phenylalanine, the CDR3 covers 13 amino acids. Only CDR3 DNA is held: 39 bases, read in frame from base 1. The junction carries 5 bases between V and J, which are trimmed by 0 bases and 3 bases respectively. This sample stems from a study of vaccination and CD4 T cells after COVID-19 (dated by TCRdb to the early 2020s). With respect to the entire study: Every convalescent patient had a positive nasal swab PCR test for SARS-CoV-2, with mild disease in eight to ten patients and severe disease in one. The convalescent cohort included six males and four females, with two Hispanic individuals, seven Caucasians, two Asians and one multiracial person. The spike-specific CD4+ TCR repertoire was compared before and after mRNA vaccination in around ten COVID-19 convalescent patients and several infection-naive healthy vaccine recipients. As controls, cultures received a CEFX viral epitope pool (the positive control), an HIV-1 Nef peptide pool (the negative control), or no peptide at all. Culture stimuli were overlapping spike peptide pools from SARS-CoV-2 and from the common cold coronaviruses HCoV-NL63, HCoV-OC43 and HCoV-229E. Post-COVID blood samples from convalescent patients were collected a median of roughly 100 days after diagnosis, with a range of 35 to 161 days. Participants received two doses of either the Pfizer-BioNTech BNT162b2 vaccine (n=8) or the Moderna mRNA-1273 vaccine (n=2). Post-vaccine blood samples were collected a median of about 72 days after the second vaccine dose, ranging from roughly 13 to 250 days.

Taken with the paper, the label for treatment or condition translates to: approximately 9-day PBMC culture with coronavirus spike peptide pools or control peptides (ViraFEST assay). The study used the ViraFEST assay, which expanded antigen-specific T cells with peptide pools and then identified expanded clonotypes by TCR sequencing. The convalescent patients' positive SARS-CoV-2 PCR tests fell between March and December 2020, which was before the Alpha, Beta and Delta variants emerged in the United States. Each well held fewer than 2.5 million PBMCs cultured with around 10 ug/ml peptide pools in IMDM containing approximately 5% human AB serum and roughly 9 IU/ml IL-2. On days 3 and 7, half of the culture medium was replaced with fresh IL-2-containing medium. CD4+ T cells were isolated after roughly eleven days of culture through negative selection using the EasySep CD4+ T cell isolation kit. PBMCs were separated from whole blood using Ficoll-Paque Plus gradient centrifugation and then either used fresh or cryopreserved at -140C. Each culture condition was generally run in triplicate wells.

The library was made by PCR. At the Johns Hopkins FTIC core, DNA from the cultured CD4+ T cells underwent TCR sequencing with the Oncomine TCR Beta short-read assay. The QIAamp micro DNA kit was used to extract genomic DNA from the cultured CD4+ T cells. Oncomine TCR Beta libraries from cultured CD4+ T cells were pooled with unique dual indexes and sequenced on an Illumina iSeq 100. The paper's processing steps were these. Non-productive sequences were removed, and CDR3s not starting with C, not ending with F or W, or shorter than 7 amino acids were discarded. The MANAFEST web application was used to identify antigen-specific clonotypes by comparing peptide-stimulated wells against reference wells and other culture wells. For a clone to be called positive, the clone needed an FDR below 0.05, an odds ratio above 5, and a productive frequency above 0.1% in at least two of three replicate wells. Cross-reactive clonotypes were defined as significantly expanded in both SARS-CoV-2 spike wells and at least one common cold coronavirus spike condition. CDR3 homology was assessed with Levenshtein distances (stringdist) and unrooted phylogenetic trees (ape) in R version 3.6.1. The public reads were run again by TCRdb, first through fastp at Q25 and then through MiXCR, and only productive beta chains were kept. Every entry covers one CDR3 protein and lists the most common genes and DNA from its rows. These V and J calls originate from TCRdb's pipeline instead of the authors' own analysis. This sample gives about 4,400 distinct CDR3 sequences in total; roughly two fifths of them show up just once. Roughly 25% of the sample is in the top ten clones.

The study at large found these results: Although the median number of SARS-CoV-2-reactive clonotypes went up from roughly 22 after infection to 35 to 40 after vaccination, the increase was not significant. Nearly all vaccine-specific clones in convalescent patients (304 of 307) were mono-reactive for SARS-CoV-2 spike rather than cross-reactive with common cold coronaviruses. The number of convalescent patients in the study was relatively small, and the study did not examine early timepoints following natural infection. Among convalescent patients, a median about 86% of the SARS-CoV-2-reactive clones seen after vaccination appeared only after vaccination, which suggests priming specific to the vaccine.

The sequence came from a human donor who had recovered from COVID-19. Sequenced input: CD4+ T cells from blood, cultured in vitro. The V and J segments used are TRBV18 and TRBJ1-2; no D gene can be assigned with confidence. The CDR3 is CASSPPGHYGYTF. The nucleotide sequence reads as follows: TGTGCCAGCTCACCACCGGGTCACTATGGCTACACCTTC.